This T cell receptor (beta chain) was documented in a study of read filtering for tumor transcriptome and immune sequencing (TCRdb year 2020). In the study overall: Of the patients in the cohort, around 17 were male and over 11 were female, and their mean age was about 69 years, with a range of about 45 to 90. Under revised international staging, roughly 8 patients fell into R-ISS I, around 15 into R-ISS II and six or seven into R-ISS III. Whole-transcriptome libraries were prepared with the TruSeq RNA Access Library Prep Kit after DNase treatment. TCR-region mapped reads per sample ranged from about 3.5 to 11 million with IR-seq versus only about 75 to 1273 with RNA-seq. TCR repertoires obtained by targeted immune repertoire sequencing and by bulk whole-transcriptome sequencing performed on the same bone marrow samples were compared. A main aim was a read-filtering strategy for immune repertoire data, specifically whether clonotypes supported by a single read should be removed.

TCR libraries were built from roughly 400 ng RNA with the Immunoverse kit, using molecular barcoded adaptors covering alpha/delta and beta/gamma chains. The same RNA used for transcriptome sequencing was used for TCR library preparation. Sequencing of the TCR libraries was done on an Illumina HiSeq 4000 with 2 x 150 cycles. In the paper's pipeline: MiXCR aligned TCR reads to human V, D, J and C references and assembled the aligned reads into CDR3 clonotypes, with quality filtering and error correction included. The tcR package in R was used to analyze clonotype counts and gene usage diversity. Raw mapping reads were checked after the RNA-seq reads had been mapped by STAR aligner version 2.5.3a onto the human GRCh37 genome. To test how sequencing depth affects detected clonotypes, IR-seq fastq files were randomly downsampled with Seqtk 1.3. Starting from the raw public reads, TCRdb applied fastp trimming at Q25, assembled clones with MiXCR and retained in-frame beta chains. Rows with a matching CDR3 protein are joined into one entry that keeps the most common DNA and genes. TCRdb, not the original authors, processed these V and J calls. The sample profile shows 30,000 to 35,000 distinct CDR3 sequences; around 18% of them were found once. Clones ranked in the top ten supply 15% to 20% of the sample.

Each patient had bone marrow sampled at the time of active disease. Isolation of bone marrow mononuclear cells was performed by Ficoll-Hypaque density gradient centrifugation. Myeloma plasma cells were removed and CD138-negative cells were collected by negative selection after labeling with CD138 magnetic microbeads on a MACS separator. The purity of the isolated cells was checked by flow cytometry with CD138 antibodies on an Attune NxT. TRIzol reagent was used to extract total RNA, which was then quantified with a NanoDrop spectrophotometer. For each patient, paired RNA-seq and IR-seq were run on the CD138-negative bone marrow sample from that patient. On this clonotype: There is no known antigen for this receptor. A much bigger clone sits one base away, suggesting this may be a read error.

The CDR3 goes from the cysteine to the phenylalanine over 12 residues. Only the CDR3 portion is preserved as DNA: 36 bases, with reading frame beginning at the first base. According to the germline V gene (reference sequence), CDR1 reads DFQATT and CDR2 reads SNEGSKA. Trimming takes 7 bases from V and 0 bases from J, and the germline ends sit 9 bases apart. The research as a whole found: Compared with RNA-seq, IR-seq captured clonotypes at much higher depth and more reliably, and a smaller IR-seq throughput was enough to identify most shared clonotypes. When single-read clonotypes were removed, the proportions of shared clonotypes in IR-seq and RNA-seq correlated more strongly. Rather than purified T cells, the sorted CD138-negative fraction was a mixed bone marrow immune population. Single-read clonotypes made up roughly four fifths of clonotypes but 3.5% to 4.5% of total reads in IR-seq, and under 75% of clonotypes and around 45% of reads in RNA-seq.

The TCR was taken from a donor at least 40 years old with multiple myeloma. The chain couples TRBV20-1 to TRBJ1-1; no D gene can be assigned with confidence. The sequencing input was a population of CD138-negative cells sorted from bone marrow. This sample's cell subset or site label indicates: bone marrow mononuclear cells depleted of CD138+ plasma/myeloma cells by negative magnetic selection. The CDR3 has the sequence CSETSLNTEAFF. The nucleotide sequence is given as TGCAGTGAGACATCCTTGAACACTGAAGCTTTCTTT.